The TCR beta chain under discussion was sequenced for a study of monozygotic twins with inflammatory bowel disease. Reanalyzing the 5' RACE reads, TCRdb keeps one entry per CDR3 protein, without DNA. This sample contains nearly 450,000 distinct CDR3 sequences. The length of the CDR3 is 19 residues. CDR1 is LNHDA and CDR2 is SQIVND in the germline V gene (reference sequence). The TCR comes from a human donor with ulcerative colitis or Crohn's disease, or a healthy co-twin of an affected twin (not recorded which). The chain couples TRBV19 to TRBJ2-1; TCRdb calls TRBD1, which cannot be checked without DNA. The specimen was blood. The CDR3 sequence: CASSIRSRWGAGIRNEQFF.